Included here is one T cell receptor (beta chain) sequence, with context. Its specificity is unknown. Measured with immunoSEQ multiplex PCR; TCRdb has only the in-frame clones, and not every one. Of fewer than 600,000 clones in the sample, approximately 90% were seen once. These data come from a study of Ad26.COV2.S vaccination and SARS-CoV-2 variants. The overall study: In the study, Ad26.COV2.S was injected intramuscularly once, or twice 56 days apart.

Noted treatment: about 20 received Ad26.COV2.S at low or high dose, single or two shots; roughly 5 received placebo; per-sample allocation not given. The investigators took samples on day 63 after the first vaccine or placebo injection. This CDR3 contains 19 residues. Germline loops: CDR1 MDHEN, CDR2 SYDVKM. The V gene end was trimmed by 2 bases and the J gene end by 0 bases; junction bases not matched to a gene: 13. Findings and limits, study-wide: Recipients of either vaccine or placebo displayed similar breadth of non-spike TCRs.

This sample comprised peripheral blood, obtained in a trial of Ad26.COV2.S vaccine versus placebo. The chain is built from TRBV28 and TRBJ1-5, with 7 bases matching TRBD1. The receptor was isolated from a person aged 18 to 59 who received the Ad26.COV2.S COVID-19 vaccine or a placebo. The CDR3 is CASSLKGLTGKYSNQPQHF. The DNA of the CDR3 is TGTGCCAGCAGTTTAAAGGGTTTGACAGGGAAATATAGCAATCAGCCCCAGCATTTT.